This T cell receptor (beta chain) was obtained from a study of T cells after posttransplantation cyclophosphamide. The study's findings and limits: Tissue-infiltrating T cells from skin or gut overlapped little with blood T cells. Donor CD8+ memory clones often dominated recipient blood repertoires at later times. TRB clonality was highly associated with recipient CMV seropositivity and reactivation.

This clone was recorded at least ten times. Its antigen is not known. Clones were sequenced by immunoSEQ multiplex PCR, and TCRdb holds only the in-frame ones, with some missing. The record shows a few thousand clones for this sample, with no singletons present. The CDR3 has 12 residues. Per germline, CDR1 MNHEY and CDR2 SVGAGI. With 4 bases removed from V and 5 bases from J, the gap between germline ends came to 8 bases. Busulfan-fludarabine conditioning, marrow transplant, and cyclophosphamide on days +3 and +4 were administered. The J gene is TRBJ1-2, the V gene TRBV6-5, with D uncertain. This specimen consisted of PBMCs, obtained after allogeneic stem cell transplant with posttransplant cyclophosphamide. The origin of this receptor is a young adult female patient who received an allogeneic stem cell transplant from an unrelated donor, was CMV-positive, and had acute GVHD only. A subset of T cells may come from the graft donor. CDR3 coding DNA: TGTGCCAGCAGTTCCTCCGGGTATGGCTACACCTTC. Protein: CASSSSGYGYTF.